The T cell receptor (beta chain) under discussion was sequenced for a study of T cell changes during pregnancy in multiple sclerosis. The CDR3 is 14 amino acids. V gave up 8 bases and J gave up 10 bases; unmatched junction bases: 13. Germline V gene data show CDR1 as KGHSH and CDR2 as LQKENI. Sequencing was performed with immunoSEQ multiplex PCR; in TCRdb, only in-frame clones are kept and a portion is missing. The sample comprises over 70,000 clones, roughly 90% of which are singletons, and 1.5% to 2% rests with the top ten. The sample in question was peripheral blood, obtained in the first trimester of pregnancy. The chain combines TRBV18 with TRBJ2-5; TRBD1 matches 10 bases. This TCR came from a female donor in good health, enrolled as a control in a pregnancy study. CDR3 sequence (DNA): TGTGCCAGCGCCCGACAGGGGGCGCCGGAAAGCCAGTACTTC. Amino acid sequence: CASARQGAPESQYF.